A single TCR beta chain is shown here with its context. Its antigen remains unidentified. The data stem from a study of shared clonotypes between healthy human individuals. This CDR3 comprises 14 residues. V was shortened by 3 bases and J by 3 bases, with 12 bases between the two germline ends. Germline CDR1 is MGHRA and CDR2 is YSYEKL. Study-wide findings and caveats: Around 5.3% of naive CD4 clonotypes were shared across a handful of donors.

As defined, naive CD8 cells were CD45RO-negative and positively selected for CCR7, with terminally differentiated effector memory CD45RA+ cells excluded. Healthy and HIV-negative, the adult donors had no recent acute infections or vaccinations. Sequenced by immunoSEQ multiplex PCR; TCRdb stores in-frame clones only, minus some. The data hold over 2 million clones, with roughly 95% observed a single time. This TCR derives from a man younger than 35 in good health. This chain uses TRBV4-1 with TRBJ2-7; D may be TRBD1 (5 bases). The sample comprised naive CD8+ T cells sorted from blood. As DNA, the CDR3 is TGCGCCAGCAGCCAGTTGACAGAAATCTACGAGCAGTACTTC. This gives the protein CASSQLTEIYEQYF.